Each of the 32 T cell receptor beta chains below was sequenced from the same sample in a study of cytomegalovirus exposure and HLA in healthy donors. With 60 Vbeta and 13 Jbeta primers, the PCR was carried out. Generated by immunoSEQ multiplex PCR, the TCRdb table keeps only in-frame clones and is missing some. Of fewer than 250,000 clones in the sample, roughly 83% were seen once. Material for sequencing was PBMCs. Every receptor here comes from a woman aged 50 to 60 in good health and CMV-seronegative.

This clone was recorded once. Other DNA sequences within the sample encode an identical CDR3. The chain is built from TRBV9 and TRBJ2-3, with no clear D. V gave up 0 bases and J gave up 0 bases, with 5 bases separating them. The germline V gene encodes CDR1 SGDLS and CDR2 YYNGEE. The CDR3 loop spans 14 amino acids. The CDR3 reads CASSVAGSTDTQYF. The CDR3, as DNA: TGTGCCAGCAGCGTAGCCGGGAGCACAGATACGCAGTATTTT.

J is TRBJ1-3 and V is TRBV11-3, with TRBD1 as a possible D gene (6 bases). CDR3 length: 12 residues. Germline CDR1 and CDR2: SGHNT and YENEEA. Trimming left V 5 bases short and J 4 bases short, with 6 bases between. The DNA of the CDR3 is TGTGCCAGCAGCACAGGGGGAAACACCATATATTTT. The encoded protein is CASSTGGNTIYF.

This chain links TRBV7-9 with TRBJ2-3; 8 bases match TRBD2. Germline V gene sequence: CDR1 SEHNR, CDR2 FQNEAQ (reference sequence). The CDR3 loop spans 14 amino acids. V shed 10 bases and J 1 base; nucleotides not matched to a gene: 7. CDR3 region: CATDPLAGTDTQYF. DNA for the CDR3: TGTGCCACCGACCCACTAGCGGGCACAGATACGCAGTATTTT.

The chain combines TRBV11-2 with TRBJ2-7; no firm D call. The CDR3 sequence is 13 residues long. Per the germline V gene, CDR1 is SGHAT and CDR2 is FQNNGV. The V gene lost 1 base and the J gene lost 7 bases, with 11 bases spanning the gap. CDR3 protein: CASSLGALLEQYF. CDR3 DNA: TGTGCCAGCAGCTTAGGGGCCTTGCTAGAGCAGTACTTC.

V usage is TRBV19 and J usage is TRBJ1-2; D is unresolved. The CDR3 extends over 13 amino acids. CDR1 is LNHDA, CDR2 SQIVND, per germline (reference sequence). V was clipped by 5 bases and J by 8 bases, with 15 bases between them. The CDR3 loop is CASSPTRSGGYTF. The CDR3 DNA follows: TGTGCCAGTAGTCCGACCCGTAGCGGGGGCTACACCTTC.

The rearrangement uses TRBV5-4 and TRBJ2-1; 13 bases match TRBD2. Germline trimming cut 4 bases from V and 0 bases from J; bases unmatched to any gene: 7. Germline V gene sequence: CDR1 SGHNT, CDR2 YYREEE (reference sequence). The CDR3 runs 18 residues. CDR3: CASSRLAGGNSSYNEQFF. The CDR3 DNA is TGTGCCAGCAGCCGACTAGCGGGAGGCAACAGCTCCTACAATGAGCAGTTCTTC.

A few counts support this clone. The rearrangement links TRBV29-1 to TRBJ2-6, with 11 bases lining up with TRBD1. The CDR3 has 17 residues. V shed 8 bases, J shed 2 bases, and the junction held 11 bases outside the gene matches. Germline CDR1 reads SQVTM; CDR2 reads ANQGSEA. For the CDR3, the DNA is TGCAGCTCCCGGGGGGGACAGGGGGTAGCTGGGGCCAACGTCCTGACTTTC. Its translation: CSSRGGQGVAGANVLTF.

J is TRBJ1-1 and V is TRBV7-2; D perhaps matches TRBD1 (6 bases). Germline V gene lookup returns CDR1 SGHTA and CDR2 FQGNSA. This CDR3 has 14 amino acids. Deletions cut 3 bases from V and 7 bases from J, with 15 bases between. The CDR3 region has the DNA TGTGCCAGCAGCTTGCGTGGGCAGGGACATGAAGCTTTCTTT. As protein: CASSLRGQGHEAFF.

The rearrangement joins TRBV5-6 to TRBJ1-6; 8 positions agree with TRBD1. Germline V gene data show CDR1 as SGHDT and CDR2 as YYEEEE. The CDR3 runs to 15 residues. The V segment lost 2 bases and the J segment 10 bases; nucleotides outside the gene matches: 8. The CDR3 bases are TGTGCCAGCAGCTTATGGACAGGGATCGAGTCACCCCTCCACTTT. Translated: CASSLWTGIESPLHF.

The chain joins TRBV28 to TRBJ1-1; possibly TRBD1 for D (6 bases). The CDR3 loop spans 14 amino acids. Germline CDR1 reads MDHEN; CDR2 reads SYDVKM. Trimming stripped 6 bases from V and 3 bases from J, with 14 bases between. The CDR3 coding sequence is TGTGCCAGCAGCTCAGGGGTGGTGGACACTGAAGCTTTCTTT. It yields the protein CASSSGVVDTEAFF. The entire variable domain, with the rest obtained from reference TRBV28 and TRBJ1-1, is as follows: DVKVTQSSRYLVKRTGEKVFLECVQDMDHENMFWYRQDPGLGLRLIYFSYDVKMKEKGDIPEGYSVSREKKERFSLILESASTNQTSMYLCASSSGVVDTEAFFGQGTRLTVV.

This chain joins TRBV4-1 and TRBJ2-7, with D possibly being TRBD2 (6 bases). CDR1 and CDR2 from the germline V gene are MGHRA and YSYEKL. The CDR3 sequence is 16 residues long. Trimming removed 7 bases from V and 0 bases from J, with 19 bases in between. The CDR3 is CASTQVSGSTSYEQYF. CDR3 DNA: TGCGCCAGCACCCAGGTTAGCGGATCAACCTCCTACGAGCAGTACTTC.

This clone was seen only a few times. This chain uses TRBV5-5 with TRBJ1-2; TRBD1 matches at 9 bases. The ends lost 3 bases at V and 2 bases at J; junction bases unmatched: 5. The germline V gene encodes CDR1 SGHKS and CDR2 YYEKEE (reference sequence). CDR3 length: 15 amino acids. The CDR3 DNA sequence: TGTGCCAGCAGCTGGGACAGGGAGAGCAACTATGGCTACACCTTC. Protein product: CASSWDRESNYGYTF.

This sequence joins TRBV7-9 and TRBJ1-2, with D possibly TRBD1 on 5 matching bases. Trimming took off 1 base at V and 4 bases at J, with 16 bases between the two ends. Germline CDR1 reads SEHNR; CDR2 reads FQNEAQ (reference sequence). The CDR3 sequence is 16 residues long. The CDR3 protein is CASSLGLQGNLYGYTF. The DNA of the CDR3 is TGTGCCAGCAGCTTAGGCTTGCAGGGTAACCTCTATGGCTACACCTTC.

The DNA of the CDR3 is TGTGCCAGCAGCCCAAATCAGGGGAGGGGAACTGAAGCTTTCTTT. Translated: CASSPNQGRGTEAFF. The chain has TRBV14 and TRBJ1-1; a weak D match, TRBD1 (6 bases). V shed 4 bases and J shed 5 bases, with 17 bases lying between them. Germline V CDR1 and CDR2: SGHDN, FVKESK. This CDR3 has 15 residues.

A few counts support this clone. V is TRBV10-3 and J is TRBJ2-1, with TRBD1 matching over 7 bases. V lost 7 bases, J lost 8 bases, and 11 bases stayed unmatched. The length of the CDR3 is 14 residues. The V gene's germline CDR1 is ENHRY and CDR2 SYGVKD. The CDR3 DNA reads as TGTGCCATCACCAACCGGGACAGAGGATATGAGCAGTTCTTC. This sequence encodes CAITNRDRGYEQFF.

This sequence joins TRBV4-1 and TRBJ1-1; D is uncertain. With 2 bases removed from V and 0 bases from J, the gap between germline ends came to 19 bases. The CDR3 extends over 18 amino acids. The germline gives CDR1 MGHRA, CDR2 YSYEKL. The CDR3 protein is CASSQLPSPWQMNTEAFF. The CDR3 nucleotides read TGCGCCAGCAGCCAACTCCCCTCCCCTTGGCAGATGAACACTGAAGCTTTCTTT.

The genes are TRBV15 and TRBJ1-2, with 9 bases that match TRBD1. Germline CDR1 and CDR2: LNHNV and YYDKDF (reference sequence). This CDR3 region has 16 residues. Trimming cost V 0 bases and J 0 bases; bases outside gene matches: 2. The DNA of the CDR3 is TGTGCCACCAGCAGAGATAGACAGGGGGCTAACTATGGCTACACCTTC. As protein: CATSRDRQGANYGYTF.

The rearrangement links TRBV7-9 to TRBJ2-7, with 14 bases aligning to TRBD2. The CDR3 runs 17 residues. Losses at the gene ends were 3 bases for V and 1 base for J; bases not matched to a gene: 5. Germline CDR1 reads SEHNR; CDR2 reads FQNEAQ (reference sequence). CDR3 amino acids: CASSFPTSGRDSYEQYF. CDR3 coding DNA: TGTGCCAGCAGCTTCCCGACTAGCGGGAGGGATTCCTACGAGCAGTACTTC.

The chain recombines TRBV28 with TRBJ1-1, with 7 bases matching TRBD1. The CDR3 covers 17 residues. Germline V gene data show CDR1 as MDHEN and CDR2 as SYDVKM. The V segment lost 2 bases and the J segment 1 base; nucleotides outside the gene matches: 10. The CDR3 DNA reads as TGTGCCAGCAGTTTAGTACAGGGGTCATCCCAGAACACTGAAGCTTTCTTT. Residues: CASSLVQGSSQNTEAFF.

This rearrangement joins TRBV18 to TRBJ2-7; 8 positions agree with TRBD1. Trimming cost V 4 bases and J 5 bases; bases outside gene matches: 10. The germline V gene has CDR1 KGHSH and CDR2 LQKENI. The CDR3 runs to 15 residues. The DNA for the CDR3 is TGTGCCAGCTCACTACTCGGGACAGGAAATCACGAGCAGTACTTC. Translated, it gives CASSLLGTGNHEQYF.

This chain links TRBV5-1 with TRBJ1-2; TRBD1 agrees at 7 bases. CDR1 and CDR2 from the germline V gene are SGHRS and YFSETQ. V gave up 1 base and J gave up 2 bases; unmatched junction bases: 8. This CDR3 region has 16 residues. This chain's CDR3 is CASSLTGTALNYGYTF. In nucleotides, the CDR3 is TGCGCCAGCAGCTTGACCGGGACAGCTCTGAACTATGGCTACACCTTC.

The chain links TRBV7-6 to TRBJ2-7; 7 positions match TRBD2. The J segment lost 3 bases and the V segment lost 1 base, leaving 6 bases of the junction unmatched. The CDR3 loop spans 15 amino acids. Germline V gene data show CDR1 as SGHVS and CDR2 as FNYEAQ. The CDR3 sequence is CASSLEASGNYEQYF. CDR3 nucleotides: TGTGCCAGCAGCTTAGAGGCTAGCGGAAACTACGAGCAGTACTTC.

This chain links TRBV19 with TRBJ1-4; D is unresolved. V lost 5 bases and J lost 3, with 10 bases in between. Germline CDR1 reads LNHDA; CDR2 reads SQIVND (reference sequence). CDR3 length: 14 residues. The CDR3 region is CASSDWLSNEKLFF. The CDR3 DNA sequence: TGTGCCAGTAGTGATTGGCTCTCTAATGAAAAACTGTTTTTT.

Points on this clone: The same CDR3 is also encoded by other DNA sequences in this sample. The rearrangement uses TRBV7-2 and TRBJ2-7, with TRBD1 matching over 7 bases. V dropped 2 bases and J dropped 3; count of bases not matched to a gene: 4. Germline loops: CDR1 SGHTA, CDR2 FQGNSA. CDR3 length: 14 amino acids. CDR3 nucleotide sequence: TGTGCCAGCAGCTTACTCGCAGGGGGCTACGAGCAGTACTTC. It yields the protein CASSLLAGGYEQYF. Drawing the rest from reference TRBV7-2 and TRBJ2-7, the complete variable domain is GAGVSQSPSNKVTEKGKDVELRCDPISGHTALYWYRQSLGQGLEFLIYFQGNSAPDKSGLPSDRFSAERTGGSVSTLTIQRTQQEDSAVYLCASSLLAGGYEQYFGPGTRLTVT.

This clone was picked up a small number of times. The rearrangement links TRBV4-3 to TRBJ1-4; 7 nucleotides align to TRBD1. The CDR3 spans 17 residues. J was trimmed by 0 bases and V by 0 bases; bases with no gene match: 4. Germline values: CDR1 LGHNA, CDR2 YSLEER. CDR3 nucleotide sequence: TGCGCCAGCAGCCAAGATGACAGGGCGGCAACTAATGAAAAACTGTTTTTT. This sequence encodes CASSQDDRAATNEKLFF.

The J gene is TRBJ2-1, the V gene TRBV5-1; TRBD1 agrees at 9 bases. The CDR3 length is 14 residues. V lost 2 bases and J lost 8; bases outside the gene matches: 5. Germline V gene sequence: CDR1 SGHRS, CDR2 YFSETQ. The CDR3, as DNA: TGCGCCAGCAGCTTACAGGGGGCGCGGCATGAGCAGTTCTTC. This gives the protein CASSLQGARHEQFF.

The CDR3 region has the DNA TGTGCCAGCAGCGGGGGGACCACAGATACGCAGTATTTT. Amino acid sequence: CASSGGTTDTQYF. The V and J genes are TRBV7-9 and TRBJ2-3, with a weak D call TRBD2 (6 bases). Germline CDR1 reads SEHNR; CDR2 reads FQNEAQ (reference sequence). CDR3 length equals 13 residues. V lost 5 bases, J lost 2 bases, and 8 bases lay in between.

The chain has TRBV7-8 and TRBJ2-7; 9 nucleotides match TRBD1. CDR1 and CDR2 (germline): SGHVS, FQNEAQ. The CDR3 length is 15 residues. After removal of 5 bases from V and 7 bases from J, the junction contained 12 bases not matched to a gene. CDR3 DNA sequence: TGTGCCAGCAGCCCCGCCGGGACAGGGACGGGAGAGCAGTACTTC. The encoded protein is CASSPAGTGTGEQYF. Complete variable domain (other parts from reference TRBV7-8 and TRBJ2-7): GAGVSQSPRYKVAKRGQDVALRCDPISGHVSLFWYQQALGQGPEFLTYFQNEAQLDKSGLPSDRFFAERPEGSVSTLKIQRTQQEDSAVYLCASSPAGTGTGEQYFGPGTRLTVT.

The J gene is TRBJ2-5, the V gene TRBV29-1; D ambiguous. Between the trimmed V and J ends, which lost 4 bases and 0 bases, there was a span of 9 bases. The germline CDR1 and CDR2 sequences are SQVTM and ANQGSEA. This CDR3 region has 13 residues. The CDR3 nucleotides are TGCAGCGTTGCCCCCCCGTACCAAGAGACCCAGTACTTC. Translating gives CSVAPPYQETQYF.

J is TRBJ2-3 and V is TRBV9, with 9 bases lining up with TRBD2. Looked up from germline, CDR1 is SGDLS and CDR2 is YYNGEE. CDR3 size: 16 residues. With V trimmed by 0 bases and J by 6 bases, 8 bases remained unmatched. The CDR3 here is CASSVAMRGGGDTQYF. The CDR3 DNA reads TGTGCCAGCAGCGTAGCTATGCGGGGGGGTGGCGATACGCAGTATTTT.

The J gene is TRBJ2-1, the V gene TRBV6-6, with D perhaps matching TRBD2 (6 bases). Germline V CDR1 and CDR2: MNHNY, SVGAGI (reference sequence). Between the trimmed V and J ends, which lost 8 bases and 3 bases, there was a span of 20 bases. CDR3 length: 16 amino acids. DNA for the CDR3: TGTGCCAGCGGTTCTAACCGAGGGACTCTCTACAATGAGCAGTTCTTC. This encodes CASGSNRGTLYNEQFF.

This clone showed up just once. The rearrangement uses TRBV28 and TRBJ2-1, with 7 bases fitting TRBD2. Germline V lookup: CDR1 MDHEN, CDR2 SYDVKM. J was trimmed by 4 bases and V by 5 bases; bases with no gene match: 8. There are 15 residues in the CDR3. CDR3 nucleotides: TGTGCCAGCAGTCTCCCGGGACTACTTTACAATGAGCAGTTCTTC. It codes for CASSLPGLLYNEQFF.